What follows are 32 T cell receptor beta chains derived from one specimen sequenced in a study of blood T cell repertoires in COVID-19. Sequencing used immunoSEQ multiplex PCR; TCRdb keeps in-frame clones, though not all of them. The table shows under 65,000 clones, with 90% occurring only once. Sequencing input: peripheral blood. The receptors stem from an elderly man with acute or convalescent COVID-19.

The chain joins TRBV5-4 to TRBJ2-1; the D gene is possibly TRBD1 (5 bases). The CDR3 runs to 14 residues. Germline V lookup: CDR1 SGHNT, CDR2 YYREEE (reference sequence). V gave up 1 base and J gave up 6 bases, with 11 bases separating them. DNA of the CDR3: TGTGCCAGCAGCTTGCTCAGGGAAAGCAATGAGCAGTTCTTC. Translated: CASSLLRESNEQFF. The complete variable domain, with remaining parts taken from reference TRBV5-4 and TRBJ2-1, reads ETGVTQSPTHLIKTRGQQVTLRCSSQSGHNTVSWYQQALGQGPQFIFQYYREEENGRGNFPPRFSGLQFPNYSSELNVNALELDDSALYLCASSLLRESNEQFFGPGTRLTVL.

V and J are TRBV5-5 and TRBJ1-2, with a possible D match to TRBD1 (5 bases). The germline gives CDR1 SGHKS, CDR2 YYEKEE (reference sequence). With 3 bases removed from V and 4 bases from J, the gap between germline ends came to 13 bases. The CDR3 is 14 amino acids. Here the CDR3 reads CASSSDDSTYGYTF. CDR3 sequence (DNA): TGTGCCAGCAGCTCCGACGACAGTACCTATGGCTACACCTTC.

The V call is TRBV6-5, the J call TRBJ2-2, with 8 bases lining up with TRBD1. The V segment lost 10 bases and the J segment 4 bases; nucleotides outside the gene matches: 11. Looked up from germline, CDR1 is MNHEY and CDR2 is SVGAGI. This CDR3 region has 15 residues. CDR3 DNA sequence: TGTGCCACCCTAGCGACAGGGGCGGGCACCGGGGAGCTGTTTTTT. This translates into CATLATGAGTGELFF.

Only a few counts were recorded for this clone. The CDR3 sequence is CASRDWKNTGELFF. Here the CDR3 DNA reads TGTGCCAGCAGGGACTGGAAAAACACCGGGGAGCTGTTTTTT. The chain is built from TRBV6-5 and TRBJ2-2; possibly TRBD2 for D (5 bases). With 6 bases removed from V and 2 bases from J, the gap between germline ends came to 10 bases. This CDR3 has 14 amino acids. Per the germline V gene, CDR1 is MNHEY and CDR2 is SVGAGI.

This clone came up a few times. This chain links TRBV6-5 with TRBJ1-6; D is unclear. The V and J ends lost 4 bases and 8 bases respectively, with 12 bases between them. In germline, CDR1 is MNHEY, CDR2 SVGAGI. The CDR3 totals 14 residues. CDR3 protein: CASSSRVEDSPLHF. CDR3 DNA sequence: TGTGCCAGCAGTTCCCGGGTAGAGGATTCACCCCTCCACTTT.

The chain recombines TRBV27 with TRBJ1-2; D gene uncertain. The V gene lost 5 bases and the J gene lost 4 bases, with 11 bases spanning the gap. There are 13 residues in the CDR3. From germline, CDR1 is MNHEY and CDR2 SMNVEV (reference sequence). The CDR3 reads CASSPARSYGYTF. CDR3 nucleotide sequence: TGTGCCAGCAGTCCCGCCCGGAGCTATGGCTACACCTTC.

The CDR3 region is CASSYGQGRTEAFF. CDR3 DNA sequence: TGTGCCAGCAGTTACGGACAGGGGAGGACTGAAGCTTTCTTT. The gene calls are TRBV6-5 and TRBJ1-1; TRBD1 aligns across 9 bases. The length of the CDR3 is 14 residues. Germline V gives CDR1 MNHEY, CDR2 SVGAGI. Germline trimming cut 2 bases from V and 5 bases from J; bases unmatched to any gene: 3.

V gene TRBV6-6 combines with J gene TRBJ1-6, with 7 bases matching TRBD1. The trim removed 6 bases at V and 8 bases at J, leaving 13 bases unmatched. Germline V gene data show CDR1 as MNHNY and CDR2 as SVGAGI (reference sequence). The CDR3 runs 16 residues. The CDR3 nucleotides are TGTGCCAGCAGCCCCGGACAGGCCTACGATTATTCACCCCTCCACTTT. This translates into CASSPGQAYDYSPLHF.

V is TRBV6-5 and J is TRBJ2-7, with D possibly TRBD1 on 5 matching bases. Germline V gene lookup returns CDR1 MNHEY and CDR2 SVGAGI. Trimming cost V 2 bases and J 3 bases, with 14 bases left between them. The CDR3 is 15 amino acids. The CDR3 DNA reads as TGTGCCAGCAGTTACGGCGACAGTTCCTACTACGAGCAGTACTTC. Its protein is CASSYGDSSYYEQYF.

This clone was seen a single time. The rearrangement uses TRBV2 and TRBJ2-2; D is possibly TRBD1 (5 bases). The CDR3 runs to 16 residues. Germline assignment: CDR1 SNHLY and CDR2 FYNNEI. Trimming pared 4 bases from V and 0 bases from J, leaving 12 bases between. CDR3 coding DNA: TGTGCCAGCAGTGTAAGCAGGGCATCGAACACCGGGGAGCTGTTTTTT. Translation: CASSVSRASNTGELFF.

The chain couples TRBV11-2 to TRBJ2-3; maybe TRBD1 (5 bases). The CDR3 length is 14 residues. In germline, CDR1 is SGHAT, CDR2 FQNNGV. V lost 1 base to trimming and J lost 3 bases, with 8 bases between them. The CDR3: CASSLGSGTDTQYF. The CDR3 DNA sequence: TGTGCCAGCAGCTTAGGTTCAGGGACAGATACGCAGTATTTT.

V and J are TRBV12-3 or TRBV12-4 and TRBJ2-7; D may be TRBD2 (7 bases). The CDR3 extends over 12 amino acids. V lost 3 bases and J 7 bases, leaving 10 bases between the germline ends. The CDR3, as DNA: TGTGCCAGCAGTTTGGGGAGGGGGGAGCAGTACTTC. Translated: CASSLGRGEQYF.

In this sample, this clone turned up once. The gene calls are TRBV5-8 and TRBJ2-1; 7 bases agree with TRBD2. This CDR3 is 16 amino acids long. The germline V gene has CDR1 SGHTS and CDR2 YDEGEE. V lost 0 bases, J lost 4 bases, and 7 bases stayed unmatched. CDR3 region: CASSLAGGGLYNEQFF. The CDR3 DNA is TGTGCCAGCAGCTTGGCGGGAGGAGGGCTATACAATGAGCAGTTCTTC.

The CDR3 DNA sequence: TGTGCCAGCAGCTTGGTTGGGCAGGGGGCGGGCTATGGCTACACCTTC. As protein: CASSLVGQGAGYGYTF. The chain joins TRBV5-4 to TRBJ1-2, with 8 nucleotides matching TRBD1. Trimming took 0 bases from V and 4 from J; bases not matched to a gene: 8. The CDR3 is 16 amino acids. Germline assignment: CDR1 SGHNT and CDR2 YYREEE (reference sequence). Based on the CDR3 plus reference TRBV5-4 and TRBJ1-2, the full variable domain is ETGVTQSPTHLIKTRGQQVTLRCSSQSGHNTVSWYQQALGQGPQFIFQYYREEENGRGNFPPRFSGLQFPNYSSELNVNALELDDSALYLCASSLVGQGAGYGYTFGSGTRLTVV.

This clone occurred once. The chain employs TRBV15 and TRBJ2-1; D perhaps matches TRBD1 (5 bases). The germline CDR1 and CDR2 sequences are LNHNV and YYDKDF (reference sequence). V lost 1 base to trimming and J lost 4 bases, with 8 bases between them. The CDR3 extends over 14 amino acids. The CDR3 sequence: CATSRGRGYNEQFF. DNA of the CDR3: TGTGCCACCAGCAGAGGAAGGGGATACAATGAGCAGTTCTTC.

DNA for the CDR3: TGCAGCGCCCGGGTGAGTGGCACTGAAGCTTTCTTT. Its protein product is CSARVSGTEAFF. The J gene is TRBJ1-1, the V gene TRBV29-1; D is ambiguous. The germline V gene encodes CDR1 SQVTM and CDR2 ANQGSEA. V lost 7 bases and J lost 4, with 13 bases in between. The length of the CDR3 is 12 residues.

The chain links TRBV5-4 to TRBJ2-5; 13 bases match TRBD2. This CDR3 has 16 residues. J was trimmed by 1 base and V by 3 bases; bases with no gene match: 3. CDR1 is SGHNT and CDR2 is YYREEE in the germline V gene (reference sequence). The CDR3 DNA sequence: TGTGCCAGCAGCTCGGGACTAGCGGGGATCCAAGAGACCCAGTACTTC. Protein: CASSSGLAGIQETQYF.

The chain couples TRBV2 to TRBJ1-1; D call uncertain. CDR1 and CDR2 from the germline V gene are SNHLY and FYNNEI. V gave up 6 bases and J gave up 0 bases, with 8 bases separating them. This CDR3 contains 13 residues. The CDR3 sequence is CASSTQVNTEAFF. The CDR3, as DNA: TGTGCCAGCAGCACACAAGTGAACACTGAAGCTTTCTTT.

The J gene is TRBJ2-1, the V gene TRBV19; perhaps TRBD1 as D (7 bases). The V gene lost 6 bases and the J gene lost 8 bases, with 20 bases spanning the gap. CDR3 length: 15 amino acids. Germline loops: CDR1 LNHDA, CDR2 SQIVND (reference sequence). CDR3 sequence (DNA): TGTGCCAGTAGCTTCCGGGAGACAGGGTACGATGAGCAGTTCTTC. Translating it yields CASSFRETGYDEQFF.

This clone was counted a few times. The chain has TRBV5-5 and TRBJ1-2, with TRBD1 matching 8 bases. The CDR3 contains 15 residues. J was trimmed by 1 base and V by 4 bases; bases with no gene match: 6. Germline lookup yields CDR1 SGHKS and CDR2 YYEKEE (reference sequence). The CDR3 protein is CASSPSGGDNYGYTF. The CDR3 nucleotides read TGTGCCAGCAGCCCCTCAGGGGGCGATAACTATGGCTACACCTTC.

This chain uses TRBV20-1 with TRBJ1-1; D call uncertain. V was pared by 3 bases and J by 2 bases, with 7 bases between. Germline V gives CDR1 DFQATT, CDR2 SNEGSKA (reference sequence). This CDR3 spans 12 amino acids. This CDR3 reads CSASLRNTEAFF. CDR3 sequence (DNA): TGCAGTGCTAGTTTGCGCAACACTGAAGCTTTCTTT.

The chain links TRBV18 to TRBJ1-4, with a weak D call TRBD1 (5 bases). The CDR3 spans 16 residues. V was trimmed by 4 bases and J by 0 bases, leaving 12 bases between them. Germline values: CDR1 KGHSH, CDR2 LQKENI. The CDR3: CASSLRDSATNEKLFF. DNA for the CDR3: TGTGCCAGCTCACTACGGGACTCTGCAACTAATGAAAAACTGTTTTTT.

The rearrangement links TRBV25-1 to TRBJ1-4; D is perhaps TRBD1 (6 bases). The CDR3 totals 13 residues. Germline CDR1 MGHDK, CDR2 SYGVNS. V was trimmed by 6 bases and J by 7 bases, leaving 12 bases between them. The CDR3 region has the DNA TGTGCCAGCAGATCCCGCAGGGGTGAAAAACTGTTTTTT. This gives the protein CASRSRRGEKLFF.

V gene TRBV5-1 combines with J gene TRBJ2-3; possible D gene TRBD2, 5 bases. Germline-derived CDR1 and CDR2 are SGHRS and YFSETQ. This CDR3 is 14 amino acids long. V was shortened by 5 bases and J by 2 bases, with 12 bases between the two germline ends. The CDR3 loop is CASRPGTSTDTQYF. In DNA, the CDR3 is TGCGCCAGCAGACCGGGAACTTCCACAGATACGCAGTATTTT.

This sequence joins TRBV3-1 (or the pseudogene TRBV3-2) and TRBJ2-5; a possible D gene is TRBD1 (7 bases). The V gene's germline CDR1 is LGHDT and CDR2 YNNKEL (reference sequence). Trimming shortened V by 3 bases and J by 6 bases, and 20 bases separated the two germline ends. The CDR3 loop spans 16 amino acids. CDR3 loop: CASSHRGDSAMKTQYF. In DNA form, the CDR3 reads TGTGCCAGCAGCCACAGGGGGGACTCCGCGATGAAGACCCAGTACTTC.

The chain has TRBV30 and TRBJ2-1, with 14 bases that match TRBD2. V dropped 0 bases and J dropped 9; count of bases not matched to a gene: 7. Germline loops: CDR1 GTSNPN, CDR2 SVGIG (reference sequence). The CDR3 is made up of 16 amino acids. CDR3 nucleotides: TGTGCCTGGAGTGTACGACTAGCGGGGGGGTCGGGTGAGCAGTTCTTC. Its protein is CAWSVRLAGGSGEQFF.

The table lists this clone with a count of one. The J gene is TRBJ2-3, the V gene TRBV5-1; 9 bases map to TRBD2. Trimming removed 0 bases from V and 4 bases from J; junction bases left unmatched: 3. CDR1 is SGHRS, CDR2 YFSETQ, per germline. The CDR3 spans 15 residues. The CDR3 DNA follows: TGCGCCAGCAGCTTGGGGCGGGGGGGTTCAGATACGCAGTATTTT. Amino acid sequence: CASSLGRGGSDTQYF. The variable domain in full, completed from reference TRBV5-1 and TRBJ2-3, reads KAGVTQTPRYLIKTRGQQVTLSCSPISGHRSVSWYQQTPGQGLQFLFEYFSETQRNKGNFPGRFSGRQFSNSRSEMNVSTLELGDSALYLCASSLGRGGSDTQYFGPGTRLTVL.

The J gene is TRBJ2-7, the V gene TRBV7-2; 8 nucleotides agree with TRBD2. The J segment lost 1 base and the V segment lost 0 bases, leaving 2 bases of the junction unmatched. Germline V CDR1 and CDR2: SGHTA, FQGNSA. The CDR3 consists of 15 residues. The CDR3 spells CASSLAGGGSYEQYF. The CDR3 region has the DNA TGTGCCAGCAGCTTAGCTGGCGGGGGGTCCTACGAGCAGTACTTC.

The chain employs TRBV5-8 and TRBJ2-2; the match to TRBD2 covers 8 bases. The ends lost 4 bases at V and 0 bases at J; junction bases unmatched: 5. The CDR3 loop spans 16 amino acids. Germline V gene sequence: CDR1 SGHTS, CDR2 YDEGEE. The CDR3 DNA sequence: TGTGCCAGCAGCCGGGGGGGGACAACGAACACCGGGGAGCTGTTTTTT. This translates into CASSRGGTTNTGELFF. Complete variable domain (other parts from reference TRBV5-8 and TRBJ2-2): EAGVTQSPTHLIKTRGQQATLRCSPISGHTSVYWYQQALGLGLQFLLWYDEGEERNRGNFPPRFSGRQFPNYSSELNVNALELEDSALYLCASSRGGTTNTGELFFGEGSRLTVL.

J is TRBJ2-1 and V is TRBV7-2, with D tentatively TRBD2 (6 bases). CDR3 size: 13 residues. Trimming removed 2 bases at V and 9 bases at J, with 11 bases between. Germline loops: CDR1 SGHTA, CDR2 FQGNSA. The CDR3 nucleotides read TGTGCCAGCAGCTTACTCGCCGGGGGTGAGCAGTTCTTC. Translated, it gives CASSLLAGGEQFF.

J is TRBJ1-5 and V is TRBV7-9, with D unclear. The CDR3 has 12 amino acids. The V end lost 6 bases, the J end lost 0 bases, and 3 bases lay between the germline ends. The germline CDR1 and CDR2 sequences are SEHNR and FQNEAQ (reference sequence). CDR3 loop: CASSNSNQPQHF. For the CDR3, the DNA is TGTGCCAGCAGTAATAGCAATCAGCCCCAGCATTTT.

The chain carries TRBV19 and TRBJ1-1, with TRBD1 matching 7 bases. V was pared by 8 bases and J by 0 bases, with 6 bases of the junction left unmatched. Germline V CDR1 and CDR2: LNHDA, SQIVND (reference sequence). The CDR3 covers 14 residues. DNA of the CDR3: TGTGCCAGTCGACCAGGGGGGATGAACACTGAAGCTTTCTTT. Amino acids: CASRPGGMNTEAFF.